This TCR beta chain was identified during a study of cytomegalovirus exposure and HLA in healthy donors. Study-wide results and caveats: CMV antigen specificity was confirmed in vitro for three CMV-associated chains.

Concerning this clone itself: Its target is unknown.

The germline V gene has CDR1 MNHEY and CDR2 SVGAGI. The CDR3 runs to 12 residues. Trimming took 2 bases from V and 5 from J, leaving 6 bases between them. 60 Vbeta and 13 Jbeta primers were used in PCR. Libraries were prepared by immunoSEQ multiplex PCR; TCRdb keeps only in-frame clonotypes and omits some of them. The profile shows approximately 120,000 clones, approximately 80% of them singletons. The receptor was derived from a man aged 25-45 years in good health and CMV-seropositive. V gene TRBV6-5 combines with J gene TRBJ1-2; possibly TRBD1 for D (5 bases). Sequencing was performed on PBMCs. CDR3 DNA sequence: TGTGCCAGCAGTTACGGGGGGTATGGCTACACCTTC. It encodes CASSYGGYGYTF.